The clone carrying this T cell receptor beta chain was observed many times. Its target is not known. The data originate from a study of T cells in Graves' hyperthyroidism and ophthalmopathy. Looked up from germline, CDR1 is DFQATT and CDR2 is SNEGSKA (reference sequence). V lost 0 bases and J lost 4, with 15 bases in between. This CDR3 comprises 16 residues. Study-level points and caveats: From stable hyperthyroidism, ophthalmopathy was set apart by a 13 V-J model. Most clonotypes expanded in thyroid above 0.001 were likewise present in blood.

It was RNA transcripts that yielded the amplified TCR beta CDR3 regions. The TCR CDR3 was amplified in a first-round RT-PCR using the HTBI primer set. TCRdb redid the calling of the multiplex PCR reads with MiXCR, one entry per CDR3 protein. The data hold 600,000 or so distinct CDR3 sequences, with about 17% observed a single time. The material sequenced was blood. The chain uses TRBV20-1 and TRBJ2-2; D possibly corresponds to TRBD2 (6 bases). The TCR was taken from a woman under 40 with Graves' hyperthyroidism. The CDR3 reads CSARDAKRAVTGELFF. In DNA form, the CDR3 reads TGCAGTGCTAGAGACGCTAAGCGGGCTGTCACCGGGGAGCTGTTTTTT.